The entry below gives a single TCR beta chain sequence along with its context. The data belong to a study of blood T cell repertoires in COVID-19. Overall study context: Acute-phase and convalescent COVID-19 samples originated in the United States, Italy and Spain.

In the study's own analysis: By means of reference gene primer amplification, nucleated cell counts were estimated. Sequencing used immunoSEQ multiplex PCR; TCRdb keeps in-frame clones, though not all of them. Clone size and the V and J calls come from that table; the DNA yielded D and trimming. The sample lists about 260,000 clones, 75% to 90% occurring once. Material for sequencing was PBMCs or T cells enriched from blood (not recorded which). The receptor was derived from a woman between 40 and 55 years old who had been exposed to COVID-19.

Here the CDR3 DNA reads TGTGCCAGCAGCTTAGCCCCTAGCGCGGGGGGGAATGAGCAGTTCTTC. Translating gives CASSLAPSAGGNEQFF. V gene TRBV7-6 combines with J gene TRBJ2-1; 9 bases map to TRBD2. CDR1 is SGHVS and CDR2 is FNYEAQ in the germline V gene. CDR3 length: 16 residues. V lost 0 bases to trimming and J lost 7 bases; unmatched junction nucleotides: 7.